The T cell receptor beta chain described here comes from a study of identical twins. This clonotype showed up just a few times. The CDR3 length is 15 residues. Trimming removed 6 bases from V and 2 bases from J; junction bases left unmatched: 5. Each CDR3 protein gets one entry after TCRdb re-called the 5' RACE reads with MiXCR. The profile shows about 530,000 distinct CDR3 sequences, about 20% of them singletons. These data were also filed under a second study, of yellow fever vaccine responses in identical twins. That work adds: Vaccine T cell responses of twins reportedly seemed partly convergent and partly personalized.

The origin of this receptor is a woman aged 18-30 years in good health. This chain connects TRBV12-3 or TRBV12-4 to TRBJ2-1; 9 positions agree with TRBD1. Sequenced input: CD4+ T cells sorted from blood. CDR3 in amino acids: CASSNTGGPYNEQFF. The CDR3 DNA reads TGTGCCAGCAGCAACACAGGGGGCCCCTACAATGAGCAGTTCTTC.